The entry below gives a single T cell receptor beta chain sequence along with its context. The target of this receptor is not known. No clone much larger than this one lies a single base away; base qualities are absent. These data are taken from a study of T cells in Graves' hyperthyroidism and ophthalmopathy (dated by TCRdb to about 2019). With respect to the entire study: Peripheral blood was collected at initial diagnosis, before any treatment. The 95 to 100 discovery patients were divided at random into training and test sets in a 7:3 ratio. After blood sampling, hyperthyroidism patients were treated with methimazole at a starting dose of 30 mg daily, and ophthalmopathy patients were treated with high-dose intravenous methylprednisolone. Thyroid tissue and blood T-cell repertoires from six Graves' hyperthyroidism patients were also compared in the study. Whether ophthalmopathy could be predicted prospectively was tested in an independent validation cohort made up of approximately 19 hyperthyroidism patients plus 17 patients who later progressed to ophthalmopathy. TCR V-J signatures able to tell the groups apart were searched for in a discovery cohort of around 95 patients, of whom 43 had Graves' ophthalmopathy and roughly 57 had stable Graves' hyperthyroidism. The paper describes TCR Vbeta CDR3 sequencing of around 140 peripheral blood samples, made up of 43 ophthalmopathy patients, around 78 hyperthyroidism patients and 17 progressor patients.

A patient counted as having stable Graves' hyperthyroidism if no progression to ophthalmopathy occurred over 18 months of follow-up. Hyperthyroidism patients were newly diagnosed, with disease duration under 2 months, and aged 18 to 65 years. Exclusion was applied to patients with uncontrolled infections, other autoimmune diseases, pregnancy or lactation. Diagnoses were based on clinical symptoms, serum thyroxine and TRAb, thyroid ultrasound and orbital computed tomography. PBMCs were isolated from about 9.2 ml of fresh peripheral blood by Ficoll-Paque density gradient centrifugation. Trizol reagent was used to extract total RNA, and RNA quality was then checked on an Agilent 2100 Bioanalyzer. Overall results and qualifications from the work: Blood samples also contained most of the expanded thyroid clonotypes (frequency above 0.001), which suggests that blood repertoires may reflect thyroid immune responses. Sample size was not statistically predetermined, and investigators were not blinded to group allocation. A 13 V-J signature model separated ophthalmopathy from stable hyperthyroidism, with around 90% sensitivity and roughly 82% specificity in cross-validation and 80%/75% in testing. In validation, the model predicted progression to ophthalmopathy with roughly 66% sensitivity and around 72% specificity, a median of about six months before onset.

TCR beta CDR3 regions were amplified from RNA transcripts. The first round of RT-PCR for the TCR CDR3 was performed with the HTBI primer set and the Qiagen OneStep RT-PCR kit. Libraries were constructed in a second round of multiplex PCR, after which size selection and purification were performed. Paired-end sequencing of the libraries was performed with 100 bp reads on an Illumina HiSeq2000. As for the authors' bioinformatics: SOAPnuke was used to process the raw data, with reads discarded if the reads contained adapters or uncalled bases, had a mean Phred below 15, or lacked an exact constant-primer or identifier match. COPE v1.2.5 was used to merge high-quality paired reads, and clonotypes were defined as unique nucleotide sequences. Clonotypes were aligned to IMGT TRBV, TRBD and TRBJ reference segments using MiTCR v1.1. The analysis was restricted to V-J combinations with a frequency above 0.0001, which together covered 99% to 99.2% of the repertoires. The TCS score was defined as the ratio of F50 (clonal expansion) to E x V (chaos), calculated using BLOSUM62-based TCRdist between CDR3 peptides within each V-J. Welch's t-statistics and random forest reduced around 550 V-J features to roughly 13, which were used in a naive Bayes classifier (R e1071). The similarity between thyroid and blood repertoires was quantified using the Morisita-Horn index. Using fastp trimming at Q25 and MiXCR clonotype assembly, TCRdb reanalyzed the public sequencing data and kept in-frame beta chains. Entries are consolidated by CDR3 protein sequence, retaining the most common genes and DNA. TCRdb, not the original authors, processed these V and J calls. Counted in this sample were over 700,000 distinct CDR3 sequences; 30% to 40% of them appeared once. Approximately 31% of the sample belongs to the ten largest clones.

CDR3 length: 17 amino acids, cysteine to phenylalanine. Only the CDR3 DNA stays, 51 bases, in frame from base 1. CDR1 and CDR2 (MGHDK, SYGVNS) derive from the germline V gene. Trimming costs V 6 bases and J 0 bases, and their ends lie 18 bases apart. The sequenced sample consisted of blood. The receptor was derived from a woman in her 40s with Graves' hyperthyroidism. Rearrangement joined TRBV25-1 to TRBJ1-3; a weak D assignment points to TRBD1 (6 bases agree). Read as DNA, the sequence is TGTGCCAGCAGCCAAGTTGGGGGCCGTAGCTCTGGAAACACCATATATTTT. Translated, this gives CASSQVGGRSSGNTIYF.